The next 27 T cell receptor beta chains were all read from a single sample in a study of a mutant IDH1 vaccine in newly diagnosed glioma (dated by TCRdb to the early 2020s). Reading the label with the study, this specimen's time point is: week 35, safety follow-up. Every vaccine dose consisted of 300 ug of a 20-mer mutant IDH1 peptide in Montanide, administered subcutaneously together with topical imiquimod. For these TCRs, the target antigens are not known. Library method: the immunoSEQ multiplex PCR assay. Held by TCRdb, this immuneACCESS table contains in-frame sequences only and omits some clones. Under half of the omission traces to an unresolved V gene where checked; the cause of the rest is unknown. The sample table shows 40,000 to 60,000 clones, and 79% are seen once. More than 6.5% of the sample comes from the top ten. The sample in question was PBMCs, obtained from a glioma patient whose treatment included an IDH1 peptide vaccine. These receptors were collected from a man aged 40-55 years with glioma.

In its sample, this clone was seen once. This chain uses TRBV6-5 with TRBJ1-5; a weak D match, TRBD1 (5 bases). Trimming removed 0 bases from V and 3 bases from J, with 6 bases in between. The CDR3 is made up of 14 amino acids. Germline CDR1 reads MNHEY; CDR2 reads SVGAGI. The CDR3 region is CASSYSGVNQPQHF. CDR3 in DNA: TGTGCCAGCAGTTACTCGGGGGTCAATCAGCCCCAGCATTTT.

CDR3 loop: CASSLSQVPSGELFF. CDR3 nucleotide sequence: TGCGCCAGCAGCTTGTCTCAGGTTCCCTCCGGGGAGCTGTTTTTT. The V call is TRBV5-1, the J call TRBJ2-2; D ambiguous. Germline lookup yields CDR1 SGHRS and CDR2 YFSETQ. V lost 1 base and J lost 6, with 13 bases in between. This CDR3 has 15 residues.

This chain connects TRBV6-5 to TRBJ2-4; TRBD2 might be the D (6 bases). V lost 0 bases, J lost 0 bases, and 6 bases lay in between. The CDR3 sequence is 15 residues long. CDR1 and CDR2 (germline): MNHEY, SVGAGI. The CDR3 protein is CASSYSRGAKNIQYF. Here the CDR3 DNA reads TGTGCCAGCAGTTACTCGCGGGGAGCCAAAAACATTCAGTACTTC.

This sequence joins TRBV27 and TRBJ2-7, with TRBD2 matching 10 bases. This CDR3 region has 16 residues. Germline CDR1 MNHEY, CDR2 SMNVEV (reference sequence). The J segment lost 4 bases and the V segment lost 2 bases, leaving 8 bases of the junction unmatched. The CDR3 nucleotides read TGTGCCAGCAGTTTACGAAGGTCTAGCGGGGGATACGAGCAGTACTTC. Its translation is CASSLRRSSGGYEQYF.

The gene calls are TRBV5-6 and TRBJ1-2; perhaps TRBD1 as D (5 bases). CDR3 size: 13 residues. Germline-derived CDR1 and CDR2 are SGHDT and YYEEEE. V shed 0 bases and J shed 5 bases, with 8 bases lying between them. The CDR3 DNA reads TGTGCCAGCAGCTTGGCCGGGGGGTATGGCTACACCTTC. Translating it yields CASSLAGGYGYTF.

The chain carries TRBV6-5 and TRBJ1-2; 7 bases line up with TRBD1. The germline V gene encodes CDR1 MNHEY and CDR2 SVGAGI. V lost 8 bases, J lost 4 bases, and 1 base stayed unmatched. The CDR3 length is 11 residues. CDR3 coding DNA: TGTGCCAGCGGGACAGCCTATGGCTACACCTTC. This sequence encodes CASGTAYGYTF.

J is TRBJ1-4 and V is TRBV6-4; D not certain. Germline values: CDR1 MRHNA, CDR2 SNTAGT. The V end was cut by 4 bases, the J end by 4 bases, with 10 bases between. This CDR3 spans 14 amino acids. This chain's CDR3 is CASSGSGYNEKLFF. CDR3 DNA: TGTGCCAGCAGTGGGTCGGGGTATAATGAAAAACTGTTTTTT.

For the CDR3, the DNA is TGTGCCAGCAGCCAAGTTGGTGTCGGACAGGGGTTCCACGAGCAGTACTTC. Translating gives CASSQVGVGQGFHEQYF. V and J are TRBV4-2 and TRBJ2-7; 9 nucleotides agree with TRBD1. This CDR3 region has 17 residues. Germline CDR1 and CDR2: LGHNA and YNFKEQ. V gave up 1 base and J gave up 5 bases; unmatched junction bases: 12.

This clone occurred a few times. This chain uses TRBV9 with TRBJ2-2; D might be TRBD2 (6 bases). Germline V CDR1 and CDR2: SGDLS, YYNGEE. This CDR3 has 15 residues. The V end was cut by 1 base, the J end by 4 bases, with 11 bases between. CDR3 DNA: TGTGCCAGCAGCGTAAGGGCTAGCGTCACCGGGGAGCTGTTTTTT. Its translation is CASSVRASVTGELFF.

The rearrangement uses TRBV4-1 and TRBJ1-1, with 7 bases matching TRBD1. V gave up 0 bases and J gave up 6 bases; unmatched junction bases: 16. Germline V gives CDR1 MGHRA, CDR2 YSYEKL. CDR3 length: 18 residues. CDR3 coding DNA: TGCGCCAGCAGCCAAGAAACAGGGGCCGCCGGGGGGCGCTCTGAAGCTTTCTTT. Translated: CASSQETGAAGGRSEAFF.

The chain couples TRBV5-1 to TRBJ2-1; possibly TRBD1 for D (6 bases). The germline gives CDR1 SGHRS, CDR2 YFSETQ. Trimming took 0 bases from V and 6 from J, leaving 19 bases between them. The length of the CDR3 is 17 residues. CDR3 protein: CASSLGHRDIKSNEQFF. The CDR3 nucleotides are TGCGCCAGCAGCTTGGGCCACCGGGACATTAAGTCCAATGAGCAGTTCTTC.

This clone was picked up a small number of times. The chain combines TRBV5-1 with TRBJ2-3; maybe TRBD1 (5 bases). Trimming took off 1 base at V and 4 bases at J, with 13 bases between the two ends. The CDR3 has 15 residues. Germline CDR1 reads SGHRS; CDR2 reads YFSETQ. CDR3 sequence: CASSLWQGSADTQYF. DNA of the CDR3: TGCGCCAGCAGCTTGTGGCAGGGATCCGCAGATACGCAGTATTTT.

The chain is built from TRBV10-3 and TRBJ2-7, with 9 bases that match TRBD1. Trimming at V came to 10 bases and at J to 4 bases, leaving 8 bases not matched to a gene. This CDR3 contains 13 residues. CDR1 is ENHRY and CDR2 is SYGVKD in the germline V gene. The CDR3 protein is CASGGQGLYEQYF. CDR3 sequence (DNA): TGTGCCAGTGGGGGACAGGGATTGTACGAGCAGTACTTC.

This clone was seen a handful of times. The J gene is TRBJ1-3, the V gene TRBV6-5; the match to TRBD1 covers 7 bases. CDR1 is MNHEY, CDR2 SVGAGI, per germline. Germline trimming cut 4 bases from V and 10 bases from J; bases unmatched to any gene: 13. This CDR3 contains 15 residues. CDR3: CASSFNRGLGGTIYF. CDR3 DNA sequence: TGTGCCAGCAGTTTTAACAGGGGCCTAGGCGGGACCATATATTTT.

The chain joins TRBV7-6 to TRBJ2-1; 7 bases align to TRBD2. Germline CDR1 reads SGHVS; CDR2 reads FNYEAQ. This CDR3 region has 16 residues. V lost 5 bases to trimming and J lost 0 bases; unmatched junction nucleotides: 7. The CDR3 loop is CASSAPSGASYNEQFF. The DNA of the CDR3 is TGTGCCAGCAGCGCCCCGAGCGGGGCCTCCTACAATGAGCAGTTCTTC.

The V call is TRBV30, the J call TRBJ2-1; possibly TRBD2 for D (6 bases). V was clipped by 2 bases and J by 9 bases, with 17 bases between them. Germline assignment: CDR1 GTSNPN and CDR2 SVGIG (reference sequence). This CDR3 contains 14 residues. In DNA form, the CDR3 reads TGTGCCTGGAGTAAACTCGCGGGGTATGGTGAGCAGTTCTTC. It translates to CAWSKLAGYGEQFF.

The J gene is TRBJ2-7, the V gene TRBV19; TRBD2 matches at 15 bases. CDR3 length: 16 residues. Per germline, CDR1 LNHDA and CDR2 SQIVND (reference sequence). V dropped 5 bases and J dropped 4; count of bases not matched to a gene: 6. As DNA, the CDR3 is TGTGCCAGTAGTCCCTCGGGGACTAGCGGGGGGTACGAGCAGTACTTC. It is translated as CASSPSGTSGGYEQYF. Full variable domain (remainder filled in from reference TRBV19 and TRBJ2-7): DGGITQSPKYLFRKEGQNVTLSCEQNLNHDAMYWYRQDPGQGLRLIYYSQIVNDFQKGDIAEGYSVSREKKESFPLTVTSAQKNPTAFYLCASSPSGTSGGYEQYFGPGTRLTVT.

The chain couples TRBV25-1 to TRBJ1-4, with a weak D call TRBD1 (6 bases). The CDR3 extends over 15 amino acids. V lost 5 bases to trimming and J lost 7 bases, with 17 bases between them. The V gene's germline CDR1 is MGHDK and CDR2 SYGVNS. The CDR3 DNA reads as TGTGCCAGCAGTCCGGGGGGCGCCGTGGGTGAAAAACTGTTTTTT. It codes for CASSPGGAVGEKLFF.

The chain couples TRBV18 to TRBJ2-3, with D perhaps matching TRBD2 (5 bases). V was shortened by 3 bases and J by 4 bases, with 11 bases between the two germline ends. The CDR3 totals 14 residues. Germline V gives CDR1 KGHSH, CDR2 LQKENI. Here the CDR3 DNA reads TGTGCCAGCTCACCGAGGGCCGGGGCAGATACGCAGTATTTT. This translates into CASSPRAGADTQYF. The variable domain in full, completed from reference TRBV18 and TRBJ2-3, reads NAGVMQNPRHLVRRRGQEARLRCSPMKGHSHVYWYRQLPEEGLKFMVYLQKENIIDESGMPKERFSAEFPKEGPSILRIQQVVRGDSAAYFCASSPRAGADTQYFGPGTRLTVL.

The chain couples TRBV7-9 to TRBJ2-5; tentative D call: TRBD2 (5 bases). V lost 1 base and J lost 5, with 14 bases in between. The CDR3 totals 15 residues. Germline V gene data show CDR1 as SEHNR and CDR2 as FQNEAQ (reference sequence). The CDR3 here is CASSLEAGSEETQYF. Written as DNA, the CDR3 is TGTGCCAGCAGCTTAGAGGCGGGTTCGGAGGAGACCCAGTACTTC.

The chain joins TRBV19 to TRBJ1-3; D call uncertain. Germline V lookup: CDR1 LNHDA, CDR2 SQIVND (reference sequence). There are 14 residues in the CDR3. V was cut by 2 bases and J by 3 bases, with 8 bases left in between. The CDR3 DNA is TGTGCCAGTAGTATAAGTGCGTTTGGAAACACCATATATTTT. This translates into CASSISAFGNTIYF.

This rearrangement joins TRBV20-1 to TRBJ2-5; D remains ambiguous. Trimming pared 7 bases from V and 5 bases from J, leaving 11 bases between. The CDR3 extends over 11 amino acids. Per germline, CDR1 DFQATT and CDR2 SNEGSKA (reference sequence). CDR3 protein: CSGFLRETQYF. The CDR3 nucleotides are TGCAGTGGTTTCCTGAGGGAGACCCAGTACTTC.

The chain uses TRBV6-1 and TRBJ2-7, with a possible D match to TRBD2 (5 bases). V dropped 4 bases and J dropped 3 bases, with 13 bases sitting between them. The CDR3 has 14 amino acids. In germline, CDR1 is MNHNS, CDR2 SASEGT. The CDR3 region has the DNA TGTGCCAGCAGTGTAGAGGGTTCCCTCTACGAGCAGTACTTC. This translates into CASSVEGSLYEQYF.

The chain couples TRBV5-6 to TRBJ2-5; possibly TRBD1 for D (6 bases). CDR1 is SGHDT, CDR2 YYEEEE, per germline. V shed 2 bases and J shed 2 bases, with 7 bases lying between them. The CDR3 is 13 residues long. The DNA of the CDR3 is TGTGCCAGCAGCTTCCAGGGGCAAGAGACCCAGTACTTC. This encodes CASSFQGQETQYF.

The table lists this clone with a count of one. The chain employs TRBV6-5 and TRBJ2-7, with 8 bases lining up with TRBD1. With 5 bases clipped from V and 6 bases from J, the junction kept 6 bases outside the gene matches. Germline V gives CDR1 MNHEY, CDR2 SVGAGI. The CDR3 spans 13 residues. The CDR3 region has the DNA TGTGCCAGCAGTAGGACAGGGCCAGGCGAGCAGTACTTC. Residues: CASSRTGPGEQYF.

The chain couples TRBV4-1 to TRBJ1-1, with a possible D match to TRBD1 (6 bases). Germline V lookup: CDR1 MGHRA, CDR2 YSYEKL. This CDR3 is built from 16 residues. Trimming stripped 1 base from V and 4 bases from J, with 16 bases between. The CDR3 here is CASSQGGGRGSTEAFF. CDR3 sequence (DNA): TGCGCCAGCAGCCAAGGAGGGGGGAGGGGTAGCACTGAAGCTTTCTTT.

V and J are TRBV5-4 and TRBJ2-7; D assignment may be TRBD1 or TRBD2 (5 bases each). Germline assignment: CDR1 SGHNT and CDR2 YYREEE (reference sequence). The CDR3 consists of 14 residues. Deletions cut 4 bases from V and 7 bases from J, with 18 bases between. The CDR3 bases are TGTGCCAGCAGCATTGGGGGACGGCCGGATGAGCAGTACTTC. Protein sequence: CASSIGGRPDEQYF.